Presented here are 25 T cell receptor beta chains from one specimen sequenced in a study of blood T cell repertoires in COVID-19. Sequencing was performed with immunoSEQ multiplex PCR; in TCRdb, only in-frame clones are kept and a portion is missing. This table holds 200,000 to 250,000 clones, roughly 80% found once. The sample comprised peripheral blood. All receptors come from a woman aged 80 or over with acute or convalescent COVID-19.

V and J are TRBV19 and TRBJ1-4; D unresolved. Germline V gene sequence: CDR1 LNHDA, CDR2 SQIVND (reference sequence). The CDR3 has 15 amino acids. With 6 bases removed from V and 5 bases from J, the gap between germline ends came to 16 bases. The CDR3 nucleotides read TGTGCCAGTAGGCCACTGACTGAAACAAATGAAAAACTGTTTTTT. This sequence encodes CASRPLTETNEKLFF. Full variable domain (outside the CDR3, taken from reference TRBV19 and TRBJ1-4): DGGITQSPKYLFRKEGQNVTLSCEQNLNHDAMYWYRQDPGQGLRLIYYSQIVNDFQKGDIAEGYSVSREKKESFPLTVTSAQKNPTAFYLCASRPLTETNEKLFFGSGTQLSVL.

The chain links TRBV30 to TRBJ2-7; maybe TRBD2 (7 bases). Germline V gene lookup returns CDR1 GTSNPN and CDR2 SVGIG (reference sequence). V was cut by 5 bases and J by 0 bases, with 11 bases left in between. CDR3 length: 13 amino acids. The CDR3 region is CAWQRGGSYEQYF. The DNA of the CDR3 is TGTGCCTGGCAGAGGGGGGGCTCCTACGAGCAGTACTTC.

Note on this clone: An end of the junction does not agree with germline; a read error may underlie this. This CDR3 is CASSPSQRDREIF. The CDR3 coding sequence is TGTGCCAGCTCACCATCCCAGAGGGACAGGGAAATCTTC. The chain recombines TRBV18 with TRBJ2-4; 9 bases align to TRBD1. CDR1 is KGHSH, CDR2 LQKENI, per germline. This CDR3 contains 13 residues. The entire variable domain, with the rest obtained from reference TRBV18 and TRBJ2-4, is as follows: NAGVMQNPRHLVRRRGQEARLRCSPMKGHSHVYWYRQLPEEGLKFMVYLQKENIIDESGMPKERFSAEFPKEGPSILRIQQVVRGDSAAYFCASSPSQRDREIFGAGTRLSVL.

This chain connects TRBV6-2 or TRBV6-3 to TRBJ1-1, with 7 bases identical to TRBD1. With V trimmed by 0 bases and J by 7 bases, 14 bases remained unmatched. The CDR3 runs to 17 residues. Per the germline V gene, CDR1 is MNHEY and CDR2 is SVGEGT. CDR3 protein: CASSYSKDRVSNSEAFF. Here the CDR3 DNA reads TGTGCCAGCAGTTACTCGAAAGACAGGGTATCGAATAGTGAAGCTTTCTTT.

The V gene is TRBV28, the J gene TRBJ1-2; a possible D gene is TRBD1 (5 bases). Trimming cost V 6 bases and J 7 bases, with 18 bases left between them. The CDR3 totals 14 residues. CDR1 is MDHEN and CDR2 is SYDVKM in the germline V gene. CDR3 in amino acids: CASRGGPAESGYTF. As DNA, the CDR3 is TGTGCCAGCAGGGGGGGACCCGCGGAAAGTGGCTACACCTTC.

This clone occurred a few times. V is TRBV2 and J is TRBJ1-5; no clear D gene. Trimming removed 3 bases at V and 3 bases at J, with 9 bases between. The germline CDR1 and CDR2 sequences are SNHLY and FYNNEI. The CDR3 consists of 14 residues. The CDR3 protein is CASSEQGLNQPQHF. The CDR3 coding sequence is TGTGCCAGCAGTGAGCAAGGACTCAATCAGCCCCAGCATTTT.

V gene TRBV18 combines with J gene TRBJ2-6; D might be TRBD1 (6 bases). Germline lookup yields CDR1 KGHSH and CDR2 LQKENI. This CDR3 has 16 amino acids. V lost 0 bases to trimming and J lost 3 bases, with 9 bases between them. CDR3 DNA sequence: TGTGCCAGCTCACCACCGCAGGGGTTTGGGGCCAACGTCCTGACTTTC. This encodes CASSPPQGFGANVLTF.

The chain joins TRBV18 to TRBJ1-3; D call uncertain. V shed 2 bases and J shed 0 bases, with 11 bases lying between them. The CDR3 has 16 residues. Germline CDR1 is KGHSH and CDR2 is LQKENI. The CDR3 protein is CASSPVGRGSGNTIYF. The DNA for the CDR3 is TGTGCCAGCTCACCAGTCGGCCGGGGCTCTGGAAACACCATATATTTT. Drawing the rest from reference TRBV18 and TRBJ1-3, the complete variable domain is NAGVMQNPRHLVRRRGQEARLRCSPMKGHSHVYWYRQLPEEGLKFMVYLQKENIIDESGMPKERFSAEFPKEGPSILRIQQVVRGDSAAYFCASSPVGRGSGNTIYFGEGSWLTVV.

CDR3 region: CASSLALGLAGANTGELFF. The CDR3 nucleotides read TGTGCCAGCAGCTTAGCGCTGGGACTAGCGGGGGCCAACACCGGGGAGCTGTTTTTT. The chain joins TRBV7-8 to TRBJ2-2; 14 positions agree with TRBD2. V dropped 0 bases and J dropped 2; count of bases not matched to a gene: 5. The germline V gene has CDR1 SGHVS and CDR2 FQNEAQ. This CDR3 contains 19 residues.

A single count supports this clone. The chain joins TRBV21-1 to TRBJ2-3; the table's TRBD2 call for D was not verified on the DNA. TRBV21-1 is shown as a pseudogene. The CDR3 sequence is 16 residues long. The CDR3 DNA reads TGTGCCAGCAGCAAAGTATTAGCGCCCCTCACAGATACGCAGTATTTT. This sequence encodes CASSKVLAPLTDTQYF.

The chain joins TRBV28 to TRBJ2-7; 8 bases are shared with TRBD1. The CDR3 covers 14 residues. V trimming: 2 bases; J trimming: 7 bases; junction bases outside the gene matches: 7. CDR1 is MDHEN, CDR2 SYDVKM, per germline. The CDR3 coding sequence is TGTGCCAGCAGTTTACGCCAGGGGGCGCGAGAGCAGTACTTC. As protein: CASSLRQGAREQYF.

The rearrangement joins TRBV5-6 to TRBJ1-4, with D unclear. V was trimmed by 5 bases and J by 7 bases, leaving 15 bases between them. In germline, CDR1 is SGHDT, CDR2 YYEEEE. The CDR3 is 14 residues long. The CDR3 DNA reads TGTGCCAGCAGTTCGGGAATGTGGGGTGAAAAACTGTTTTTT. Its protein is CASSSGMWGEKLFF.

V is TRBV27 and J is TRBJ2-5; TRBD1 matches 9 bases. J lost 2 bases, V lost 5 bases, and 9 bases had no gene match. CDR1 is MNHEY and CDR2 is SMNVEV in the germline V gene (reference sequence). CDR3 length: 16 amino acids. CDR3 loop: CASSPWTGVAQETQYF. The DNA for the CDR3 is TGTGCCAGCAGTCCCTGGACAGGGGTTGCGCAAGAGACCCAGTACTTC.

The rearrangement joins TRBV6-2 or TRBV6-3 to TRBJ2-6; D might be TRBD1 (5 bases). Germline values: CDR1 MNHEY, CDR2 SVGEGT. V was shortened by 1 base and J by 2 bases, with 6 bases between the two germline ends. The CDR3 consists of 15 residues. The CDR3, as DNA: TGTGCCAGCAGTTACTGGGGCCCTGGGGCCAACGTCCTGACTTTC. It is translated as CASSYWGPGANVLTF.

The V gene is TRBV6-5, the J gene TRBJ1-4, with D possibly matching TRBD1 (6 bases). Trimming removed 6 bases at V and 3 bases at J, with 11 bases between. CDR3 length equals 14 residues. Germline-derived CDR1 and CDR2 are MNHEY and SVGAGI. In DNA form, the CDR3 reads TGTGCCAGCAGCGACAGGTCACCTAATGAAAAACTGTTTTTT. It specifies CASSDRSPNEKLFF.

The chain is built from TRBV19 and TRBJ2-2; D unclear. The CDR3 extends over 12 amino acids. V was clipped by 5 bases and J by 7 bases, with 8 bases between them. CDR1 LNHDA and CDR2 SQIVND come from the germline V gene (reference sequence). The DNA of the CDR3 is TGTGCCAGTAGTCCTGTAAACGGGGAGCTGTTTTTT. This translates into CASSPVNGELFF.

The chain couples TRBV28 to TRBJ1-3; D perhaps matches TRBD1 (5 bases). Trimming left V 1 base short and J 0 bases short, with 7 bases between. Germline V gene sequence: CDR1 MDHEN, CDR2 SYDVKM. The CDR3 loop spans 15 amino acids. CDR3 bases: TGTGCCAGCAGTTTATACAGGAGCTCTGGAAACACCATATATTTT. This sequence encodes CASSLYRSSGNTIYF.

V is TRBV1 and J is TRBJ1-2; the table's D call, TRBD1, has no DNA check behind it. TRBV1 is listed as a pseudogene. The CDR3 runs 16 residues. CDR3 in DNA: TGCACCAGCAGCCAAGACCCAGGGGGCAGTTGCTATGGCTACACCTTC. Translating it yields CTSSQDPGGSCYGYTF.

This clone appeared a single time. J is TRBJ2-7 and V is TRBV4-1, with D possibly matching TRBD2 (5 bases). CDR3 length: 14 residues. In germline, CDR1 is MGHRA, CDR2 YSYEKL. With 1 base removed from V and 0 bases from J, the gap between germline ends came to 7 bases. In nucleotides, the CDR3 is TGCGCCAGCAGCCAAGTGGGGAGCTCCTACGAGCAGTACTTC. Translation: CASSQVGSSYEQYF.

This clone was seen a single time. The chain has TRBV4-3 and TRBJ1-2, with D tentatively TRBD1 (6 bases). The germline V gene has CDR1 LGHNA and CDR2 YSLEER. V lost 1 base and J lost 2, with 8 bases in between. The CDR3 length is 14 residues. For the CDR3, the DNA is TGCGCCAGCAGCCAAGCTACAGGGAACTATGGCTACACCTTC. This codes for CASSQATGNYGYTF.

CDR3 loop: CASSQDSRDNEQFF. The CDR3 region has the DNA TGTGCCAGCAGCCAAGATTCGCGGGACAATGAGCAGTTCTTC. V is TRBV4-2 and J is TRBJ2-1; D might be TRBD2 (5 bases). This CDR3 region has 14 residues. The germline V and J ends were trimmed by 0 bases and 5 bases, with 8 bases remaining between them. The germline CDR1 and CDR2 sequences are LGHNA and YNFKEQ.

The chain carries TRBV6-5 and TRBJ2-2; tentative D call: TRBD1 (6 bases). Germline CDR1 MNHEY, CDR2 SVGAGI. V shed 7 bases and J shed 4 bases, with 19 bases lying between them. This CDR3 contains 16 residues. CDR3 nucleotides: TGTGCCAGCACCTACTCGGGGATAGGGGGCACCGGGGAGCTGTTTTTT. Amino acid sequence: CASTYSGIGGTGELFF.

The chain combines TRBV2 with TRBJ1-2; TRBD1 matches at 7 bases. The CDR3 consists of 14 residues. The germline V gene has CDR1 SNHLY and CDR2 FYNNEI. V lost 6 bases, J lost 8 bases, and 12 bases stayed unmatched. The CDR3 spells CASSAQGGPGGYTF. In DNA form, the CDR3 reads TGTGCCAGCAGCGCGCAAGGGGGCCCAGGCGGCTACACCTTC.

This clone was observed once. The genes are TRBV11-3 and TRBJ2-7; TRBD1 is a possible D gene (6 bases). This CDR3 region has 14 residues. V was clipped by 5 bases and J by 3 bases, with 14 bases between them. The germline CDR1 and CDR2 sequences are SGHNT and YENEEA. The DNA of the CDR3 is TGTGCCAGCAGCCCAGTAGGACAGAGCTACGAGCAGTACTTC. Translating gives CASSPVGQSYEQYF.

The chain combines TRBV7-6 with TRBJ2-7; 8 nucleotides line up with TRBD1. Germline V gives CDR1 SGHVS, CDR2 FNYEAQ. V shed 2 bases and J 5 bases; nucleotides not matched to a gene: 2. This CDR3 comprises 13 residues. This CDR3 reads CASSLQGADEQYF. As DNA, the CDR3 is TGTGCCAGCAGCTTACAGGGGGCTGACGAGCAGTACTTC. Using reference TRBV7-6 and TRBJ2-7 for the parts outside the CDR3, the full variable domain is GAGVSQSPRYKVTKRGQDVALRCDPISGHVSLYWYRQALGQGPEFLTYFNYEAQQDKSGLPNDRFSAERPEGSISTLTIQRTEQRDSAMYRCASSLQGADEQYFGPGTRLTVT.